The 6 T cell receptor beta chains given below trace back to one sample, sequenced in a study of Graves' ophthalmopathy and Graves' hyperthyroidism. RNA transcripts were the template, and TCR beta CDR3 regions were amplified from them. RT-PCR was first run with HTBI primers, then multiplex PCR in a second round. TCRdb called the multiplex PCR reads again in MiXCR, with one record for every CDR3 protein. Altogether 620,000 or so distinct CDR3 sequences are present, 20% to 25% being singletons, with the ten largest covering more than 5.5%. Sample: peripheral blood. These receptor sequences come from a woman between 18 and 30 years old with stable Graves' hyperthyroidism. Some clones in this sample may be carry-over from other donors' samples.

This clonotype was seen repeatedly, ten times or more. CDR3 in amino acids: CASSATSAYEQYF. CDR3 in DNA: TGTGCCAGCAGCGCGACTAGTGCCTACGAGCAGTACTTC. The J gene is TRBJ2-7, the V gene TRBV12-3 or TRBV12-4, with D possibly TRBD2 on 6 matching bases. Trimming removed 6 bases at V and 2 bases at J, with 11 bases between. CDR3 length: 13 amino acids.

The table lists this clonotype with many counts. CDR3 sequence (DNA): TGTGCCAGCAGAGGGACAGGGTTTAGCCAGCCCCAGCATTTT. Translated: CASRGTGFSQPQHF. The gene calls are TRBV6-1 and TRBJ1-5; 9 bases agree with TRBD1. Germline-derived CDR1 and CDR2 are MNHNS and SASEGT. The V segment lost 6 bases and the J segment 7 bases; nucleotides outside the gene matches: 7. CDR3 length equals 14 residues.

The chain links TRBV6-1 to TRBJ2-6, with D tentatively TRBD1 (8 bases). Germline CDR1 reads MNHNS; CDR2 reads SASEGT. There are 17 residues in the CDR3. V was pared by 5 bases and J by 0 bases, with 14 bases between. As DNA, the CDR3 is TGTGCCAGCAGTAGCGGGACAGGCAGCTCTGGGGCCAACGTCCTGACTTTC. Its translation: CASSSGTGSSGANVLTF.

The chain employs TRBV6-1 and TRBJ1-3, with a possible D match to TRBD1 (5 bases). Trimming left V 6 bases short and J 0 bases short, with 12 bases between. Germline V lookup: CDR1 MNHNS, CDR2 SASEGT. This CDR3 region has 15 residues. The CDR3 sequence is CASRPRQHSGNTIYF. CDR3 nucleotide sequence: TGTGCCAGCAGACCTCGACAGCACTCTGGAAACACCATATATTTT.

Only a few counts were recorded for this clonotype. A much larger clone sits a single nucleotide away, making a read error possible. This chain joins TRBV4-1 and TRBJ1-1; tentatively, D is TRBD1 (6 bases). The CDR3 totals 15 residues. From germline, CDR1 is MGHRA and CDR2 YSYEKL. CDR3: CTSSPGNRANTEAFF. The CDR3 DNA follows: TGCACCAGCAGCCCCGGGAACAGGGCGAACACTGAAGCTTTCTTT.

This clonotype was detected a few times. The chain is built from TRBV19 and TRBJ2-4, with 10 bases fitting TRBD2. The CDR3 loop spans 15 amino acids. From germline, CDR1 is LNHDA and CDR2 SQIVND (reference sequence). The junction had 1 base not matched to a gene; V was cut back by 4 bases and J by 1 base. This chain's CDR3 is CASSTGLAAKNIQYF. The CDR3 DNA follows: TGTGCCAGTAGTACGGGACTAGCGGCCAAAAACATTCAGTACTTC. Variable domain in full (rest from reference TRBV19 and TRBJ2-4): DGGITQSPKYLFRKEGQNVTLSCEQNLNHDAMYWYRQDPGQGLRLIYYSQIVNDFQKGDIAEGYSVSREKKESFPLTVTSAQKNPTAFYLCASSTGLAAKNIQYFGAGTRLSVL.